This T cell receptor (beta chain) originates from a study of blood T cell repertoires in COVID-19. Across the study: Researchers got acute and convalescent COVID-19 samples from the United States, Italy and Spain.

Patients from Seattle were sampled longitudinally, starting during active infection. Sequenced by immunoSEQ multiplex PCR; TCRdb stores in-frame clones only, minus some. The sample consists of around 180,000 clones, around 80% of them appearing once. CDR3 length: 15 residues. Germline V gene lookup returns CDR1 SEHNR and CDR2 FQNEAQ (reference sequence). J lost 9 bases, V lost 3 bases, and 9 bases had no gene match. The V gene is TRBV7-9, the J gene TRBJ2-1; 9 bases agree with TRBD2. The specimen was peripheral blood. The receptor's source is a woman of 80 years or more with COVID-19, enrolled during active disease. In nucleotides, the CDR3 is TGTGCCAGCAGCTTCTTCGGCGGGAGGGATGGTGAGCAGTTCTTC. It is translated as CASSFFGGRDGEQFF.